One and the same sample provided the 29 T cell receptor beta chains below, sequenced in a study of blood T cell repertoires in COVID-19. Assay used: immunoSEQ multiplex PCR; TCRdb lists only in-frame clones, some missing. Of approximately 210,000 clones in the sample, 80% to 90% were seen once. The material sequenced was PBMCs or T cells enriched from blood (not recorded which). These receptors all come from a man aged 30 to 39 in a cohort exposed to, infected with or recovered from COVID-19 (not recorded which).

This chain connects TRBV18 to TRBJ2-7; a possible D gene is TRBD2 (6 bases). Trimming shortened V by 3 bases and J by 0 bases, and 15 bases separated the two germline ends. Germline-derived CDR1 and CDR2 are KGHSH and LQKENI. The length of the CDR3 is 16 residues. CDR3 nucleotides: TGTGCCAGCTCACCCTACCGGGACTCATACTCCTACGAGCAGTACTTC. This sequence encodes CASSPYRDSYSYEQYF.

CDR3 coding DNA: TGCGCCAGCAGCTTGGTCCCCAGCTCTGGGGCCAACGTCCTGACTTTC. It codes for CASSLVPSSGANVLTF. The V gene is TRBV5-1, the J gene TRBJ2-6; D not certain. V lost 0 bases to trimming and J lost 0 bases, with 7 bases between them. From germline, CDR1 is SGHRS and CDR2 YFSETQ. CDR3 length: 16 residues.

This CDR3 reads CASSFLSGELFF. The CDR3 DNA sequence: TGTGCCAGCAGTTTTTTATCCGGGGAGCTGTTTTTT. The chain joins TRBV27 to TRBJ2-2; D uncertain. The ends were cut back, 3 bases at V and 6 bases at J, with 5 bases in the middle. This CDR3 comprises 12 residues. CDR1 is MNHEY and CDR2 is SMNVEV in the germline V gene (reference sequence).

The chain employs TRBV5-1 and TRBJ2-7, with D perhaps TRBD1 (5 bases). Per germline, CDR1 SGHRS and CDR2 YFSETQ. The V end lost 1 base, the J end lost 0 bases, and 11 bases lay between the germline ends. The CDR3 covers 15 residues. The CDR3 DNA sequence: TGCGCCAGCAGCTTGCAGGGTCGGAGCTCCTACGAGCAGTACTTC. Encoded protein: CASSLQGRSSYEQYF.

The chain combines TRBV3-1 (or the pseudogene TRBV3-2) with TRBJ2-7, with TRBD2 identical over 7 bases. CDR3 length: 13 residues. V shed 6 bases, J shed 2 bases, and the junction held 4 bases outside the gene matches. Germline V gives CDR1 LGHDT, CDR2 YNNKEL (reference sequence). DNA for the CDR3: TGTGCCAGCAGAGCGGGATCCACCTACGAGCAGTACTTC. This translates into CASRAGSTYEQYF.

The rearrangement uses TRBV7-8 and TRBJ1-2; tentatively, D is TRBD1 (5 bases). The CDR3 sequence is 15 residues long. V was shortened by 0 bases and J by 2 bases, with 10 bases between the two germline ends. Germline CDR1 SGHVS, CDR2 FQNEAQ. Here the CDR3 DNA reads TGTGCCAGCAGCTTAGCGCAGGGTCGGAACTATGGCTACACCTTC. It translates to CASSLAQGRNYGYTF.

V and J are TRBV11-2 and TRBJ2-3; no definite D call. This CDR3 spans 13 amino acids. CDR1 SGHAT and CDR2 FQNNGV come from the germline V gene. Trimming cost V 5 bases and J 3 bases, with 9 bases left between them. CDR3 region: CASSQTGTDTQYF. The CDR3 nucleotides read TGTGCCAGCAGCCAAACGGGTACAGATACGCAGTATTTT.

This rearrangement joins TRBV5-3 to TRBJ1-2; D not certain. TRBV5-3 is annotated as an ORF whose role is uncertain. Trimming left V 0 bases short and J 7 bases short, with 19 bases between. CDR3 length equals 16 residues. CDR3 region: CARSLVVLCGHLGYTF. The CDR3 DNA is TGTGCCAGAAGCTTGGTAGTTTTATGTGGGCACCTTGGCTACACCTTC.

The V gene is TRBV5-1, the J gene TRBJ2-1; 8 bases fit TRBD1. Germline CDR1 is SGHRS and CDR2 is YFSETQ. The length of the CDR3 is 17 residues. V shed 4 bases, J shed 2 bases, and the junction held 11 bases outside the gene matches. The CDR3 region is CASSQRSRGLTYNEQFF. The CDR3 DNA reads TGCGCCAGCAGCCAGCGTTCCAGGGGGCTAACCTACAATGAGCAGTTCTTC.

This chain uses TRBV15 with TRBJ1-6; tentative D call: TRBD1 (6 bases). Germline-derived CDR1 and CDR2 are LNHNV and YYDKDF (reference sequence). CDR3 length equals 15 residues. The V end lost 0 bases, the J end lost 6 bases, and 9 bases lay between the germline ends. The CDR3 here is CATSREGTINSPLHF. In DNA form, the CDR3 reads TGTGCCACCAGCAGAGAGGGGACAATTAATTCACCCCTCCACTTT.

This rearrangement joins TRBV5-1 to TRBJ2-7, with 9 bases identical to TRBD2. Trimming removed 3 bases from V and 6 bases from J; junction bases left unmatched: 16. The CDR3 runs to 17 residues. The germline CDR1 and CDR2 sequences are SGHRS and YFSETQ. The CDR3 region is CASSSQGGGRALGEQYF. In DNA, the CDR3 is TGCGCCAGCAGCTCTCAAGGGGGCGGGAGGGCCCTAGGCGAGCAGTACTTC.

V usage is TRBV3-1 (or the pseudogene TRBV3-2) and J usage is TRBJ2-7; TRBD1 might be the D (6 bases). The V end was cut by 4 bases, the J end by 0 bases, with 19 bases between. The germline CDR1 and CDR2 sequences are LGHDT and YNNKEL (reference sequence). The CDR3 is 17 amino acids. The CDR3 region is CASSLNPPGVSSYEQYF. In DNA form, the CDR3 reads TGTGCCAGCAGCCTAAACCCCCCAGGGGTAAGCTCCTACGAGCAGTACTTC.

The CDR3 region is CASSLVDRYYGYTF. As DNA, the CDR3 is TGTGCCAGCAGCTTAGTCGACAGGTACTATGGCTACACCTTC. This chain uses TRBV7-9 with TRBJ1-2; the D gene is possibly TRBD1 (6 bases). V was shortened by 1 base and J by 3 bases, with 9 bases between the two germline ends. This CDR3 spans 14 amino acids. Germline V gene lookup returns CDR1 SEHNR and CDR2 FQNEAQ (reference sequence).

The rearrangement links TRBV9 to TRBJ2-2, with TRBD1 identical over 7 bases. V shed 0 bases, J shed 4 bases, and the junction held 3 bases outside the gene matches. CDR1 and CDR2 from the germline V gene are SGDLS and YYNGEE. The CDR3 is made up of 15 amino acids. CDR3 amino acids: CASSVVDRVTGELFF. The CDR3 nucleotides read TGTGCCAGCAGCGTAGTTGACAGGGTCACCGGGGAGCTGTTTTTT.

This chain uses TRBV6-5 with TRBJ2-7, with a weak D call TRBD2 (7 bases). Trimming left V 6 bases short and J 2 bases short, with 11 bases between. This CDR3 comprises 13 residues. Germline-derived CDR1 and CDR2 are MNHEY and SVGAGI. CDR3 region: CASSPGGPYEQYF. The CDR3 nucleotides read TGTGCCAGCAGCCCCGGGGGGCCCTACGAGCAGTACTTC.

V is TRBV19 and J is TRBJ1-1; 7 bases are shared with TRBD1. CDR3 length: 14 amino acids. V shed 6 bases and J 3 bases; nucleotides not matched to a gene: 7. CDR1 is LNHDA, CDR2 SQIVND, per germline (reference sequence). This CDR3 is CASRRGQSYTEAFF. Written as DNA, the CDR3 is TGTGCCAGTAGAAGGGGACAGTCGTACACTGAAGCTTTCTTT.

V and J are TRBV19 and TRBJ1-4; D remains ambiguous. In germline, CDR1 is LNHDA, CDR2 SQIVND (reference sequence). V shed 7 bases and J shed 7 bases, with 10 bases lying between them. The CDR3 sequence is 12 residues long. The CDR3 nucleotides read TGTGCCAGTACCTTATCAGGTGAAAAACTGTTTTTT. It yields the protein CASTLSGEKLFF.

V and J are TRBV10-3 and TRBJ2-3; TRBD2 matches 9 bases. Germline V gene data show CDR1 as ENHRY and CDR2 as SYGVKD. CDR3 length: 16 residues. Unmatched junction bases numbered 10, after V lost 4 bases and J lost 5 bases. CDR3 sequence reads: CAISGAREGSRDTQYF. The CDR3 nucleotides are TGTGCCATCAGTGGGGCGCGGGAGGGTTCGAGAGATACGCAGTATTTT.

This chain joins TRBV18 and TRBJ1-2; TRBD1 agrees at 9 bases. Germline V gene lookup returns CDR1 KGHSH and CDR2 LQKENI. CDR3 length equals 17 residues. V lost 3 bases, J lost 5 bases, and 13 bases stayed unmatched. CDR3: CASSPTDRVTGGYGYTF. DNA of the CDR3: TGTGCCAGCTCACCGACAGACCGTGTGACAGGGGGATATGGCTACACCTTC.

V gene TRBV18 combines with J gene TRBJ1-2; 8 nucleotides agree with TRBD1. Germline CDR1 reads KGHSH; CDR2 reads LQKENI. CDR3 length: 14 amino acids. The V gene end was trimmed by 2 bases and the J gene end by 2 bases; junction bases not matched to a gene: 1. The CDR3 reads CASSPTGGNYGYTF. The CDR3 DNA sequence: TGTGCCAGCTCACCAACAGGGGGGAACTATGGCTACACCTTC.

The chain combines TRBV9 with TRBJ2-7, with 9 bases fitting TRBD1. The CDR3 has 16 residues. Germline assignment: CDR1 SGDLS and CDR2 YYNGEE. Trimming took 1 base from V and 7 from J; bases not matched to a gene: 12. CDR3 coding DNA: TGTGCCAGCAGCGTATCCCCGGGACAGGGAACGGGGGAGCAGTACTTC. Its translation is CASSVSPGQGTGEQYF.

V is TRBV18 and J is TRBJ2-7; 9 bases match TRBD2. Trimming at V came to 0 bases and at J to 7 bases, leaving 7 bases not matched to a gene. Germline lookup yields CDR1 KGHSH and CDR2 LQKENI. The CDR3 sequence is 15 residues long. The CDR3 sequence: CASSPPGLAFVEQYF. The CDR3 DNA reads as TGTGCCAGCTCACCACCGGGACTAGCATTTGTGGAGCAGTACTTC.

This chain uses TRBV3-1 (or the pseudogene TRBV3-2) with TRBJ2-5; 7 bases are a match to TRBD2. The CDR3 length is 15 residues. Germline V gene lookup returns CDR1 LGHDT and CDR2 YNNKEL (reference sequence). The ends lost 3 bases at V and 1 base at J; junction bases unmatched: 5. CDR3 nucleotides: TGTGCCAGCAGCCAGAGAACTAGCGTCCAAGAGACCCAGTACTTC. This codes for CASSQRTSVQETQYF.

This chain joins TRBV5-1 and TRBJ2-3; 8 bases match TRBD1. With 4 bases clipped from V and 3 bases from J, the junction kept 13 bases outside the gene matches. This CDR3 contains 17 residues. CDR1 is SGHRS, CDR2 YFSETQ, per germline. The CDR3 here is CASSGPTGQVRTDTQYF. The CDR3 DNA sequence: TGCGCCAGCAGCGGCCCAACGGGACAGGTTAGAACAGATACGCAGTATTTT. Filled out from reference TRBV5-1 and TRBJ2-3, the complete variable domain reads KAGVTQTPRYLIKTRGQQVTLSCSPISGHRSVSWYQQTPGQGLQFLFEYFSETQRNKGNFPGRFSGRQFSNSRSEMNVSTLELGDSALYLCASSGPTGQVRTDTQYFGPGTRLTVL.

Concerning this clone: The junction departs from germline at one end; a sequencing error may be responsible. J is TRBJ1-2 and V is TRBV2, with D unclear. The germline CDR1 and CDR2 sequences are SNHLY and FYNNEI. The CDR3 covers 8 residues. CDR3 protein: CASRDTNF. As DNA, the CDR3 is TGTGCCAGCAGAGACACAAACTTC.

This clone was seen just once. V and J are TRBV28 and TRBJ2-7; tentative D call: TRBD1 (5 bases). CDR3 length equals 14 residues. Per germline, CDR1 MDHEN and CDR2 SYDVKM. With 4 bases removed from V and 6 bases from J, the gap between germline ends came to 16 bases. CDR3 loop: CASSSLASGSEQYF. Here the CDR3 DNA reads TGTGCCAGCAGTTCCCTGGCGTCAGGGTCCGAGCAGTACTTC.

The chain links TRBV28 to TRBJ1-1; 10 bases are shared with TRBD1. The CDR3 spans 14 residues. The V segment lost 6 bases and the J segment 5 bases; nucleotides outside the gene matches: 6. The germline gives CDR1 MDHEN, CDR2 SYDVKM. The CDR3 bases are TGTGCCAGCAGGACTTCGGGACAGGGGACTGAAGCTTTCTTT. Translation: CASRTSGQGTEAFF.

The rearrangement links TRBV27 to TRBJ2-5; 16 bases agree with TRBD2. The ends lost 8 bases at V and 3 bases at J; junction bases unmatched: 6. The CDR3 length is 16 residues. Germline CDR1 is MNHEY and CDR2 is SMNVEV (reference sequence). CDR3 loop: CASWGTSGRGKETQYF. CDR3 DNA: TGTGCCAGCTGGGGGACTAGCGGGAGGGGTAAAGAGACCCAGTACTTC.

The genes are TRBV4-1 and TRBJ2-3; 9 nucleotides agree with TRBD2. This CDR3 has 15 residues. Per the germline V gene, CDR1 is MGHRA and CDR2 is YSYEKL. V lost 4 bases and J lost 6; bases outside the gene matches: 8. CDR3 coding DNA: TGCGCCAGCAGCCCCACGGAGCGGGAGGAGGATACGCAGTATTTT. Encoded protein: CASSPTEREEDTQYF.